The 24 T cell receptor beta chains reported below all come from one sample, sequenced in a study of Graves' ophthalmopathy and Graves' hyperthyroidism. The study amplified TCR beta CDR3 regions using RNA transcripts. RT-PCR with HTBI primers came first, then second-round multiplex PCR. TCRdb analysed the multiplex PCR reads with MiXCR anew, one entry per CDR3 protein. The sample records a few hundred thousand distinct CDR3 sequences, 17% being singletons. The sample comprised peripheral blood. Source of these receptors: an adult woman with stable Graves' hyperthyroidism.

In its sample, this clonotype was seen many times. This chain links TRBV4-1 with TRBJ2-7, with a possible D match to TRBD1 (5 bases). There are 14 residues in the CDR3. The V and J ends lost 1 base and 6 bases respectively, with 13 bases between them. Germline V gene sequence: CDR1 MGHRA, CDR2 YSYEKL. As DNA, the CDR3 is TGCGCCAGCAGCCAAGGAGAGTACCAGGGCGAGCAGTACTTC. This codes for CASSQGEYQGEQYF.

The gene calls are TRBV6-1 and TRBJ2-7; TRBD1 matches 7 bases. The CDR3 consists of 14 residues. Germline V CDR1 and CDR2: MNHNS, SASEGT. Germline trimming cut 5 bases from V and 4 bases from J; bases unmatched to any gene: 8. The CDR3 region has the DNA TGTGCCAGCAGTCCAAGGGGACAGCGTTACGAGCAGTACTTC. It is translated as CASSPRGQRYEQYF.

The chain combines TRBV30 with TRBJ2-7, with D unclear. This CDR3 comprises 13 residues. Germline CDR1 GTSNPN, CDR2 SVGIG (reference sequence). Trimming shortened V by 1 base and J by 2 bases, and 9 bases separated the two germline ends. The CDR3 region has the DNA TGTGCCTGGAGTGAGAGGCTTGCCTACGAGCAGTACTTC. Translation gives CAWSERLAYEQYF.

At least ten counts were recorded for this clonotype. V is TRBV29-1 and J is TRBJ1-2; 7 bases are shared with TRBD1. Unmatched junction bases numbered 6, after V lost 7 bases and J lost 7 bases. The CDR3 has 11 amino acids. Germline CDR1 reads SQVTM; CDR2 reads ANQGSEA. CDR3 residues: CSAGQAGGYTF. The CDR3 DNA sequence: TGCAGCGCTGGACAGGCGGGTGGCTACACCTTC.

This clonotype was seen many times. The V and J genes are TRBV27 and TRBJ1-5, with unresolved D. V was clipped by 1 base and J by 9 bases, with 7 bases between them. Germline CDR1 is MNHEY and CDR2 is SMNVEV (reference sequence). CDR3 length equals 12 residues. CDR3 protein: CASSLCVRPQHF. The CDR3 nucleotides are TGTGCCAGCAGTTTATGCGTCCGGCCCCAGCATTTT.

This clonotype has just one count. This rearrangement joins TRBV18 to TRBJ1-2; possibly TRBD1 for D (6 bases). With 6 bases removed from V and 8 bases from J, the gap between germline ends came to 43 bases. The CDR3 spans 22 residues. Looked up from germline, CDR1 is KGHSH and CDR2 is LQKENI. This CDR3 is CASSPTVDTLTSLGGAKDGYTF. In nucleotides, the CDR3 is TGTGCCAGCTCTCCAACCGTAGACACGCTAACCAGCCTCGGGGGCGCTAAAGACGGCTACACCTTC.

This clonotype appeared many times. The chain uses TRBV9 and TRBJ1-2; D possibly corresponds to TRBD1 (5 bases). The CDR3 sequence is 15 residues long. Germline V gives CDR1 SGDLS, CDR2 YYNGEE. V was clipped by 4 bases and J by 3 bases, with 16 bases between them. The CDR3 spells CASSHGPQGDYGYTF. CDR3 coding DNA: TGTGCCAGCAGCCACGGCCCCCAGGGTGACTATGGCTACACCTTC.

This clonotype was observed a few times. The gene calls are TRBV3-1 and TRBJ2-7; a possible D gene is TRBD1 (6 bases). This CDR3 contains 14 residues. The germline V gene encodes CDR1 LGHDT and CDR2 YNNKEL (reference sequence). V was pared by 0 bases and J by 3 bases, with 9 bases between. This CDR3 reads CASSQDSGDYEQYF. The CDR3 DNA reads TGTGCCAGCAGCCAAGATTCAGGGGACTACGAGCAGTACTTC.

J is TRBJ2-4 and V is TRBV11-2, with D perhaps matching TRBD1 or TRBD2 (5 bases each). V shed 3 bases and J shed 2 bases, with 14 bases lying between them. Germline V gives CDR1 SGHAT, CDR2 FQNNGV. The CDR3 length is 16 residues. This CDR3 reads CASSFFGTGPKNIQYF. The CDR3 DNA is TGTGCCAGCAGCTTCTTTGGGACGGGGCCCAAAAACATTCAGTACTTC.

This clonotype showed up many times. This chain uses TRBV27 with TRBJ2-7, with 7 nucleotides matching TRBD1. Trimming at V came to 7 bases and at J to 5 bases, leaving 8 bases not matched to a gene. Germline V gene lookup returns CDR1 MNHEY and CDR2 SMNVEV (reference sequence). The CDR3 runs 13 residues. DNA for the CDR3: TGTGCCAGCACCCGACAGGGTGACCACGAGCAGTACTTC. Translation: CASTRQGDHEQYF.

This clonotype has ten or more counts. The chain employs TRBV11-2 and TRBJ1-1; D not resolved. V was trimmed by 5 bases and J by 0 bases, leaving 22 bases between them. The CDR3 totals 18 residues. The germline gives CDR1 SGHAT, CDR2 FQNNGV. This chain's CDR3 is CASSPQLEAGLMNTEAFF. DNA for the CDR3: TGTGCCAGCAGCCCTCAACTTGAGGCAGGTCTCATGAACACTGAAGCTTTCTTT.

This clonotype has ten or more counts. V gene TRBV4-1 combines with J gene TRBJ1-1; D is unclear. Germline V gives CDR1 MGHRA, CDR2 YSYEKL. The CDR3 has 14 residues. The V and J ends lost 4 bases and 6 bases respectively, with 15 bases between them. The CDR3 protein is CASSLGEGLAEAFF. The CDR3 bases are TGCGCCAGCAGCCTCGGAGAGGGTTTAGCTGAAGCTTTCTTT.

This clonotype was seen ten or more times. This chain connects TRBV18 to TRBJ2-5; 8 nucleotides line up with TRBD2. This CDR3 spans 13 amino acids. Losses at the gene ends were 8 bases for V and 2 bases for J; bases not matched to a gene: 4. CDR1 and CDR2 (germline): KGHSH, LQKENI. The CDR3 region is CASSTSGQETQYF. The CDR3 DNA sequence: TGTGCCAGCAGTACTAGCGGACAAGAGACCCAGTACTTC.

Ten or more counts support this clonotype. This chain joins TRBV12-5 and TRBJ1-5; D not resolved. Trimming removed 0 bases at V and 1 base at J, with 13 bases between. CDR3 length: 17 amino acids. CDR1 is LGHNT, CDR2 FRNRAP, per germline. CDR3 residues: CASGLVLWVGSNQPQHF. The DNA of the CDR3 is TGTGCTAGTGGTTTGGTACTGTGGGTTGGAAGCAATCAGCCCCAGCATTTT. Complete variable domain (other parts from reference TRBV12-5 and TRBJ1-5): DARVTQTPRHKVTEMGQEVTMRCQPILGHNTVFWYRQTMMQGLELLAYFRNRAPLDDSGMPKDRFSAEMPDATLATLKIQPSEPRDSAVYFCASGLVLWVGSNQPQHFGDGTRLSIL.

This clonotype was seen many times. V usage is TRBV10-3 and J usage is TRBJ1-5; D gene uncertain. This CDR3 is 12 amino acids long. Trimming stripped 10 bases from V and 3 bases from J, with 10 bases between. Germline lookup yields CDR1 ENHRY and CDR2 SYGVKD. The chain's CDR3 is CASGPSNQPQHF. CDR3 in DNA: TGTGCCAGCGGACCGTCCAATCAGCCCCAGCATTTT.

This clonotype was seen repeatedly, ten times or more. The rearrangement joins TRBV6-1 to TRBJ2-7, with unresolved D. Trimming left V 6 bases short and J 0 bases short, with 18 bases between. The CDR3 consists of 16 residues. Per germline, CDR1 MNHNS and CDR2 SASEGT. The CDR3 DNA sequence: TGTGCCAGCAGAAAAACAAAAATAGATAGCTCCTACGAGCAGTACTTC. It yields the protein CASRKTKIDSSYEQYF.

This clonotype occurred many times. The chain has TRBV6-5 and TRBJ1-3; no reliable D call. The CDR3 has 15 amino acids. From germline, CDR1 is MNHEY and CDR2 SVGAGI. Trimming cost V 0 bases and J 0 bases, with 6 bases left between them. The CDR3 DNA follows: TGTGCCAGCAGTTACTCGCTTTACTCTGGAAACACCATATATTTT. Its protein product is CASSYSLYSGNTIYF.

This clonotype was seen repeatedly, ten times or more. V and J are TRBV7-3 and TRBJ2-7; weak D call: TRBD2 (5 bases). Germline CDR1 reads SGHTA; CDR2 reads FQGTGA. CDR3 size: 15 residues. V gave up 1 base and J gave up 3 bases, with 13 bases separating them. The CDR3 reads CASSLRGGQLYEQYF. The DNA for the CDR3 is TGTGCCAGCAGCTTAAGAGGCGGGCAACTCTACGAGCAGTACTTC.

V is TRBV12-5 and J is TRBJ2-7; the D gene is possibly TRBD1 (5 bases). The CDR3 is 16 residues long. The ends were cut back, 0 bases at V and 3 bases at J, with 15 bases in the middle. Looked up from germline, CDR1 is LGHNT and CDR2 is FRNRAP. The CDR3 region has the DNA TGTGCTAGTGGTTTGGTTTCAGGGCCGAGCCTCTACGAGCAGTACTTC. This codes for CASGLVSGPSLYEQYF.

This chain links TRBV2 with TRBJ1-5; D possibly corresponds to TRBD1 (5 bases). The CDR3 has 16 residues. The ends were cut back, 1 base at V and 5 bases at J, with 15 bases in the middle. Germline CDR1 is SNHLY and CDR2 is FYNNEI. CDR3 sequence: CASSEVGAGQHQPQHF. CDR3 nucleotides: TGTGCCAGCAGTGAAGTTGGGGCAGGGCAGCATCAGCCCCAGCATTTT.

This clonotype has at least ten counts. The DNA for the CDR3 is TGTGCCAGCAGTGAAATGGAGGGGCCTAGCGCCTCCTACGAGCAGTACTTC. This translates into CASSEMEGPSASYEQYF. This chain joins TRBV6-1 and TRBJ2-7; D is perhaps TRBD2 (6 bases). The germline V gene has CDR1 MNHNS and CDR2 SASEGT. V lost 2 bases and J lost 0, with 17 bases in between. CDR3 length: 17 amino acids.

This clonotype was seen more than once but under ten times. This chain connects TRBV4-3 to TRBJ2-7; maybe TRBD2 (6 bases). This CDR3 spans 15 amino acids. CDR1 and CDR2 (germline): LGHNA, YSLEER. V gave up 0 bases and J gave up 3 bases, with 12 bases separating them. The CDR3 here is CASSQESSAGYEQYF. The CDR3 DNA follows: TGCGCCAGCAGCCAAGAGTCTAGCGCCGGCTACGAGCAGTACTTC.

This clonotype was seen ten or more times. CDR3 DNA sequence: TGTGCCAGCAGCAGCGACAGGGGCCAGTACTTC. This encodes CASSSDRGQYF. The V call is TRBV7-8, the J call TRBJ2-5, with 8 bases aligning to TRBD1. CDR1 is SGHVS and CDR2 is FQNEAQ in the germline V gene. J was trimmed by 10 bases and V by 5 bases; bases with no gene match: 3. The CDR3 spans 11 residues.

This clonotype was seen repeatedly, ten times or more. As DNA, the CDR3 is TGTGCCAGCAGCTTTTGGGGGGGCGACAGGGGTAACACTGAAGCTTTCTTT. Protein sequence: CASSFWGGDRGNTEAFF. V and J are TRBV7-8 and TRBJ1-1; 8 nucleotides line up with TRBD1. The length of the CDR3 is 17 residues. CDR1 and CDR2 (germline): SGHVS, FQNEAQ. Losses at the gene ends were 3 bases for V and 2 bases for J; bases not matched to a gene: 11.